Here is one T cell receptor beta chain with its context. The sample is drawn from a study of T cell responses to AZD1222 COVID-19 vaccine. Sequencing used immunoSEQ multiplex PCR; TCRdb keeps in-frame clones, though not all of them. The repertoire includes tens of thousands of clones, 60% to 85% of them detected once, and 47% sits in the top ten. CDR3 length: 12 residues. V lost 9 bases to trimming and J lost 2 bases; unmatched junction nucleotides: 4. Germline assignment: CDR1 MNHEY and CDR2 SVGAGI. The source of this sequence is an adult who received the AZD1222 COVID-19 vaccine. Sample: peripheral blood, taken 28 days after the second AZD1222 dose. This sequence joins TRBV6-5 and TRBJ2-7; 7 positions agree with TRBD1. CDR3 loop: CASRGQTYEQYF. For the CDR3, the DNA is TGTGCCAGTAGGGGACAGACCTACGAGCAGTACTTC.